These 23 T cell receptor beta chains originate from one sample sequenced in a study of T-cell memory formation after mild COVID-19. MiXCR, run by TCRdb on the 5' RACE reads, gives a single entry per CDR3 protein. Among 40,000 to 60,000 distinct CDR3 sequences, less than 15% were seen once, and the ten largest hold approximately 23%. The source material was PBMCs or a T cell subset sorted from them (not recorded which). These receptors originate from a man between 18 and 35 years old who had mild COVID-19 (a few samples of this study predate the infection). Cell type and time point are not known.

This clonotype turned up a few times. CDR3 coding DNA: TGTGCCAGCAGTTTATTAGGTCAGGGAGATGGCTACACCTTC. Its translation is CASSLLGQGDGYTF. The V gene is TRBV27, the J gene TRBJ1-2, with a tentative D call TRBD1 (5 bases). V was pared by 1 base and J by 6 bases, with 12 bases between. This CDR3 is built from 14 residues. Germline CDR1 is MNHEY and CDR2 is SMNVEV (reference sequence).

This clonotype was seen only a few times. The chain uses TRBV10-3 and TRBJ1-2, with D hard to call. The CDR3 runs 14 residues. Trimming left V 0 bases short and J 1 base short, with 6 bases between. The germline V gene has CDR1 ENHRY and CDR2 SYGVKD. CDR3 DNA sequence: TGTGCCATCAGTGAGTCGAGAGTTAACTATGGCTACACCTTC. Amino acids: CAISESRVNYGYTF.

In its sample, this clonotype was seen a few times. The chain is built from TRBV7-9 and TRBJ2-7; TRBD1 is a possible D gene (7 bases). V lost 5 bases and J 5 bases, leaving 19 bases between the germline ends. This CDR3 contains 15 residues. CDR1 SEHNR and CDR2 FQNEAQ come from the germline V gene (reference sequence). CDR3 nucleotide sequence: TGTGCCAGCAGCCAGGGGGGCAGGATGGGCCACGAGCAGTACTTC. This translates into CASSQGGRMGHEQYF. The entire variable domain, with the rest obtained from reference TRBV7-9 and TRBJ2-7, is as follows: DTGVSQNPRHKITKRGQNVTFRCDPISEHNRLYWYRQTLGQGPEFLTYFQNEAQLEKSRLLSDRFSAERPKGSFSTLEIQRTEQGDSAMYLCASSQGGRMGHEQYFGPGTRLTVT.

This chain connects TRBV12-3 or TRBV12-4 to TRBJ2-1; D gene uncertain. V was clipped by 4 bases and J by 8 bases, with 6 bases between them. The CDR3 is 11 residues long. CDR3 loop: CASSSWDEQFF. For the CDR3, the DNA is TGTGCCAGCAGTTCGTGGGATGAGCAGTTCTTC.

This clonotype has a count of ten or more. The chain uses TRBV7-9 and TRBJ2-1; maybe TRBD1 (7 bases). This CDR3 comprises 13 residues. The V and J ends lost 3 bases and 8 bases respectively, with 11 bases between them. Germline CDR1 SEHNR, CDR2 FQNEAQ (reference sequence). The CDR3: CASSLAGGHEQFF. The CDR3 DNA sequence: TGTGCCAGCAGCTTGGCAGGGGGGCATGAGCAGTTCTTC.

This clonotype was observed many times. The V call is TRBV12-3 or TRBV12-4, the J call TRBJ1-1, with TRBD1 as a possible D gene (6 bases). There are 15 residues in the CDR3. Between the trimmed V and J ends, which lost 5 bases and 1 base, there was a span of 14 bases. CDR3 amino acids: CASSPLGGRNTEAFF. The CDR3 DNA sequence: TGTGCCAGCAGTCCTCTGGGGGGCAGGAACACTGAAGCTTTCTTT.

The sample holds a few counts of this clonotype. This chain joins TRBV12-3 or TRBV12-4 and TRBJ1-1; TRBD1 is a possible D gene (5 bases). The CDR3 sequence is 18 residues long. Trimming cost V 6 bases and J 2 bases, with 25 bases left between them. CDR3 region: CASRDFREELGDNTEAFF. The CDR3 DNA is TGTGCCAGCAGAGATTTCCGGGAAGAACTAGGGGATAACACTGAAGCTTTCTTT.

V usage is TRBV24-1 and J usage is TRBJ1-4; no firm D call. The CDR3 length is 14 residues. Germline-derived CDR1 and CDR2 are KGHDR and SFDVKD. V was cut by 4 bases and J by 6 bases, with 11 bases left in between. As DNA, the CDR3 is TGTGCCACCAGTGAACCACCCACTGATGAAAAACTGTTTTTT. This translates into CATSEPPTDEKLFF.

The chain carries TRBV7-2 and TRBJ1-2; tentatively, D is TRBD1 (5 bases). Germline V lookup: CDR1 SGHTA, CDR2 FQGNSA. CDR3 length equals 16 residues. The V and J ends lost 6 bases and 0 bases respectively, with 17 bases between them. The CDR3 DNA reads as TGTGCCAGCAGTACTGTAGCAGGGATCCCTAACTATGGCTACACCTTC. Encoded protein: CASSTVAGIPNYGYTF.

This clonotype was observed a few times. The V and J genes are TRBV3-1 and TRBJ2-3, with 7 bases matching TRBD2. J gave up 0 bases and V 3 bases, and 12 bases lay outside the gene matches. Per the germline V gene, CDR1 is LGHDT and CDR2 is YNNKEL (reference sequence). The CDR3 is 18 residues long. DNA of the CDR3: TGTGCCAGCAGCCACCTTGGGGGGGGGAAGTTTAGCACAGATACGCAGTATTTT. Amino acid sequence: CASSHLGGGKFSTDTQYF.

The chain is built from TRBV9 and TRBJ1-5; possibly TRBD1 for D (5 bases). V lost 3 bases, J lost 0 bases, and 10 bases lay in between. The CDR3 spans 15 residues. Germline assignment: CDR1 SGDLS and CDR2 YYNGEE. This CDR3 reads CASSDPGYSNQPQHF. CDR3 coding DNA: TGTGCCAGCAGCGATCCAGGGTATAGCAATCAGCCCCAGCATTTT.

The CDR3 region is CASSLEAGPYEQYF. DNA of the CDR3: TGCGCCAGCAGCTTGGAGGCCGGTCCCTACGAGCAGTACTTC. This chain uses TRBV5-1 with TRBJ2-7, with unresolved D. The CDR3 sequence is 14 residues long. CDR1 and CDR2 from the germline V gene are SGHRS and YFSETQ. The germline V and J ends were trimmed by 0 bases and 2 bases, with 9 bases remaining between them.

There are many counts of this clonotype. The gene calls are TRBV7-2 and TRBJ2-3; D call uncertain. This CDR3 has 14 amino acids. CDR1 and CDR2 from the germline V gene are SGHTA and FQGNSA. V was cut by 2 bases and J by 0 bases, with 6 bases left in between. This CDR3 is CASSLFGSTDTQYF. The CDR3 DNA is TGTGCCAGCAGCTTATTTGGAAGCACAGATACGCAGTATTTT.

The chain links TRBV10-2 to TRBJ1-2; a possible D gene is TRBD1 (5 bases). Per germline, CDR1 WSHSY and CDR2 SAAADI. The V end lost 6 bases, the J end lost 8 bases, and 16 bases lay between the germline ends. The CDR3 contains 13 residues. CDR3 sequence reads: CASRPVGGDGYTF. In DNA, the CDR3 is TGCGCCAGCAGGCCGGTGGGGGGGGACGGCTACACCTTC.

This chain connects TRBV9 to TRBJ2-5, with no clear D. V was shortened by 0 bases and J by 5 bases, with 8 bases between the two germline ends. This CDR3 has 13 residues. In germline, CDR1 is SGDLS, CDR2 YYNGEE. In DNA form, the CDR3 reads TGTGCCAGCAGCGTAGCTTGGTCGGAGACCCAGTACTTC. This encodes CASSVAWSETQYF.

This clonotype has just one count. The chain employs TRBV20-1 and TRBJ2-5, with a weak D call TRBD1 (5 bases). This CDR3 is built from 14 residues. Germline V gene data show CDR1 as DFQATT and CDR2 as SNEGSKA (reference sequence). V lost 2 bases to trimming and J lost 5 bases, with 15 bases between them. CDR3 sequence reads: CSARSYQAGETQYF. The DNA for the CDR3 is TGCAGTGCTAGATCGTACCAAGCAGGGGAGACCCAGTACTTC.

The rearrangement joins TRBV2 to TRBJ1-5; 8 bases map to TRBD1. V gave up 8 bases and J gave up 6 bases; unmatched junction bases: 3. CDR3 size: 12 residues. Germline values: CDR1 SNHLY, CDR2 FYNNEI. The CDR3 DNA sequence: TGTGCCAGCGACAGGGGAGGTCAGCCCCAGCATTTT. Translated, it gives CASDRGGQPQHF.

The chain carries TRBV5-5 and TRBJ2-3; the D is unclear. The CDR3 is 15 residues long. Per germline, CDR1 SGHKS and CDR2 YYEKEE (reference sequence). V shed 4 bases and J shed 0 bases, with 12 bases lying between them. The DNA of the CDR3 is TGTGCCAGCAGCCCCCCCCCGACCAGCACAGATACGCAGTATTTT. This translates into CASSPPPTSTDTQYF.

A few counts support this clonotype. The CDR3 protein is CASSVGGGQFF. CDR3 nucleotide sequence: TGTGCCAGCAGTGTCGGAGGCGGGCAGTTCTTC. J is TRBJ2-1 and V is TRBV12-3 or TRBV12-4; a weak D match, TRBD2 (5 bases). Trimming removed 5 bases from V and 12 bases from J, with 11 bases in between. The CDR3 totals 11 residues.

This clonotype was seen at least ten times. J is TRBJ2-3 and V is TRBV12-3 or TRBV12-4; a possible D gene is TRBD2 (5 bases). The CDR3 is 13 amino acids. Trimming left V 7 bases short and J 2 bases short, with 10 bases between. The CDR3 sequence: CASTIGDTDTQYF. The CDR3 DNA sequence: TGTGCCAGCACTATCGGGGACACAGATACGCAGTATTTT.

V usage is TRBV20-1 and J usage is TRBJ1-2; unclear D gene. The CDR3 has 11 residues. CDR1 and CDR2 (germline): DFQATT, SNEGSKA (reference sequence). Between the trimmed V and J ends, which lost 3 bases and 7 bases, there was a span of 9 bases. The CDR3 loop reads CSARELRGYTF. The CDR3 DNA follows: TGCAGTGCTAGGGAGCTGCGTGGCTACACCTTC.

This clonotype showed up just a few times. The CDR3 here is CSATTGNIQYF. The DNA for the CDR3 is TGCAGCGCCACCACGGGAAACATTCAGTACTTC. This chain connects TRBV29-1 to TRBJ2-4, with unresolved D. CDR1 and CDR2 (germline): SQVTM, ANQGSEA. V lost 7 bases, J lost 6 bases, and 10 bases lay in between. The CDR3 has 11 amino acids.

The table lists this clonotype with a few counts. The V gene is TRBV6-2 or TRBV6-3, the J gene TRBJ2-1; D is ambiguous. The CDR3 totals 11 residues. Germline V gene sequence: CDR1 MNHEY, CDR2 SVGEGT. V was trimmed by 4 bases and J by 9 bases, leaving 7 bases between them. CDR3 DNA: TGTGCCAGCAGTTTCGCCACTGAGCAGTTCTTC. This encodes CASSFATEQFF.